This T cell receptor (beta chain) was profiled in a study of identical twins. General observations from the study: Insertion counts were lower in abundant cord blood beta clonotypes, a trend that memory repertoires did not show.

A single record per CDR3 protein comes from TCRdb applying MiXCR to the 5' RACE reads. The sample yields about 290,000 distinct CDR3 sequences, just under 9.5% seen once. Trimming stripped 5 bases from V and 3 bases from J, with 11 bases between. This CDR3 is built from 13 residues. Per the germline V gene, CDR1 is MNHEY and CDR2 is SMNVEV (reference sequence). About this clonotype: Antigen: not known.

These data were likewise used in another study, on yellow fever vaccine responses in identical twins.

This TCR derives from a woman aged 18-29 years in good health. The V call is TRBV27, the J call TRBJ2-7; no firm D call. Specimen: CD8+ T cells sorted from blood. The CDR3 spells CASSTTRVYEQYF. The CDR3, as DNA: TGTGCCAGCAGTACAACAAGGGTCTACGAGCAGTACTTC.